In its sample, the clone carrying this T cell receptor (beta chain) was seen many times. Its antigen is unknown. TCRdb redid the calling of the 5' RACE reads with MiXCR, one entry per CDR3 protein. This table has 130,000 or so distinct CDR3 sequences, about 6.5% appearing once. The data are from a study of CD8 T cells in ankylosing spondylitis. Whole-study findings and limits: The authors reported significant enrichment of disease-linked clones in matched ankylosing spondylitis synovial fluid.

Looked up from germline, CDR1 is LGHDT and CDR2 is YNNKEL (reference sequence). This CDR3 has 16 residues. The V and J ends lost 1 base and 0 bases respectively, with 9 bases between them. The source material was blood, either unsorted or a sorted T cell fraction (not recorded which). The receptor's source is a male donor with ankylosing spondylitis or in good health (not recorded which). The chain has TRBV3-1 and TRBJ2-2, with D perhaps TRBD1 or TRBD2 (6 bases each). The CDR3 nucleotides read TGTGCCAGCAGCCAAGTTGGGGGGCCGAACACCGGGGAGCTGTTTTTT. Protein product: CASSQVGGPNTGELFF. The full variable domain, with the rest looked up from reference TRBV3-1 and TRBJ2-2, is DTAVSQTPKYLVTQMGNDKSIKCEQNLGHDTMYWYKQDSKKFLKIMFSYNNKELIINETVPNRFSPKSPDKAHLNLHINSLELGDSAVYFCASSQVGGPNTGELFFGEGSRLTVL.